This T cell receptor (beta chain) was obtained from a study of blood T cell repertoires in COVID-19 (TCRdb year 2020). Study-wide context: Collaborator samples came from the United States, Italy and Spain and covered acute and convalescent phases of COVID-19. The prospective study material was composed of cDNA or gDNA derived from T cells, B-cell-depleted T cells, or PBMCs. Deeply sampled blood TCRbeta repertoires from subjects exposed to, actively infected with, or recovered from COVID-19 were included in the dataset. The repertoires were made available in a free public database intended to serve as a resource for research on the immune response to SARS-CoV-2. Samples were obtained from the ongoing ImmuneRACE study (first 160 participants) and from about 1,300 subjects provided by 6 global collaborators. Sample metadata almost always included a de-identified subject ID, COVID-19 status, age in years and sex. Where available, HLA class I and class II types were obtained from metadata supplied by the sample provider rather than from assay-based typing.

A second Seattle source provided samples from volunteer blood donors who had recovered from COVID-19. The collaborating institutions used their own protocols to collect whole blood in K2EDTA tubes. For TCRbeta analysis, collaborator samples were shipped as frozen whole blood, as isolated PBMCs, or as DNA extracted from either sample type. CDR1 and CDR2 were assigned from the germline V gene as LGHNA and YSLEER. A distance of 8 bases separates the germline ends of V and J, which lose 3 bases and 3 bases respectively. The CDR3 measures 14 amino acids from cysteine to phenylalanine. Only the CDR3 DNA is retained, 42 bases long and in frame from the first base. With respect to this clone: Its cognate antigen has yet to be identified. No base-level quality is on record; no much larger clone is a single base apart.

The immunoSEQ Assay, a bias-controlled multiplex PCR, was used to amplify TCRbeta CDR3 regions from genomic DNA. Turning to the authors' computational methods: Within the assay, amplification of reference gene primers was used to estimate how many nucleated cells each sample contained. To quantify the absolute abundance of each unique TCRbeta CDR3 rearrangement, sequence reads were collapsed and filtered. Productive Simpson clonality was computed per sample as the square root of Simpson's diversity index over productive rearrangements. The immuneACCESS repertoire file appears here via TCRdb, limited to in-frame rearrangements. These files lack a portion of the clones; in checked studies, under half of the deficit traces to unresolved V genes, and the cause of the others is not known. That table furnishes V, J and clone size, whereas the DNA furnished D and trimming. The sample records some 270,000 clones, roughly 86% of which are singletons. The leading ten clones occupy about 1.6% of the sample.

Study-wide conclusions, independent of this receptor: How much clinical and demographic metadata was included differed by source and by participant, and the metadata was provided uncurated.

The chain was built from TRBV4-3 and TRBJ1-4, with a tentative D gene TRBD1 over 5 matching bases. This sequence was found in a woman aged 55-75 years who had recovered from COVID-19. The sample was peripheral blood. The CDR3 loop reads CASSHGGANEKLFF. The DNA sequence is given as TGCGCCAGCAGCCACGGGGGAGCTAATGAAAAACTGTTTTTT.